The clone carrying this T cell receptor beta chain was counted between two and nine times. This could be a read error, since a much larger clone is one nucleotide away. The data are from a study of metastatic and nonmetastatic thyroid tumors. Study as a whole: Repertoires from blood and tumor or nodule tissue of malignant and benign thyroid patients were compared.

The germline CDR1 and CDR2 sequences are SGDLS and YYNGEE. Germline trimming cut 0 bases from V and 6 bases from J; bases unmatched to any gene: 13. CDR3 size: 19 residues. Among the patients, none had received any treatment before thyroid surgery. Authors' methods: It was from CDR3 differences across clinicopathological groups that a distant-metastasis classifier for papillary thyroid cancer was built. From the PCR reads, TCRdb re-called clones with MiXCR. Clone size and V and J calls follow TCRdb, not the original study. Here the sample spans about 53,000 clones, roughly 22% being singletons. The clonotype was recovered from a female donor with papillary thyroid cancer or a benign thyroid nodule (not recorded which). Some clones in this sample may be carry-over from other donors' samples. Sequencing input: blood. This chain links TRBV9 with TRBJ2-1; the match to TRBD2 covers 12 bases. In nucleotides, the CDR3 is TGTGCCAGCAGCGTAGTGGCTAGCGGGAGGGTGGGTTGCTCCAATGAGCAGTTCTTC. Residues: CASSVVASGRVGCSNEQFF.